This entry is about one T cell receptor beta chain. The antigen is not known. Repertoires were generated with immunoSEQ multiplex PCR, while TCRdb's copy carries only in-frame clones and drops some. The sample lists about 16,000 clones, roughly 50% occurring once. The CDR3 has 17 amino acids. Germline V gene lookup returns CDR1 SGDLS and CDR2 YYNGEE. J lost 7 bases, V lost 2 bases, and 13 bases had no gene match. The record originates from a study of radiation and T cells in renal cell carcinoma. Study findings and constraints: Compared with controls, irradiated tumors had more, larger dominant CDR3 motifs.

Described treatment: 15 Gy SBRT to primary tumor, nephrectomy 4 weeks later. Sequencing used tumor tissue, obtained from a patient whose treatment included radiotherapy and nephrectomy. The sequence derives from a woman in her sixties with renal cell carcinoma. The genes are TRBV9 and TRBJ2-1; 9 bases match TRBD2. CDR3 in DNA: TGTGCCAGCAGCGTGGGCGGGGGGGCAAGTCAGTGGAATGAGCAGTTCTTC. Translating gives CASSVGGGASQWNEQFF.